Below are 9 T cell receptor beta chains sequenced from a single sample in a study of cytomegalovirus exposure and HLA in healthy donors. The primer mix had 60 Vbeta and 13 Jbeta primers. TCRdb keeps only in-frame clones here, not all; method: immunoSEQ multiplex PCR. The data show some 270,000 clones, about nine tenths seen once. The sequencing sample was made of PBMCs. The source is a girl aged 2 to 10 in good health and CMV-seronegative.

V gene TRBV5-1 combines with J gene TRBJ2-3, with D possibly matching TRBD2 (6 bases). Trimming pared 6 bases from V and 6 bases from J, leaving 8 bases between. Germline-derived CDR1 and CDR2 are SGHRS and YFSETQ. The CDR3 loop spans 11 amino acids. CDR3 bases: TGCGCCAGCAACCGGGGGGATACGCAGTATTTT. Translated: CASNRGDTQYF.

For this clone: This sample also contains other DNA sequences that code for the same CDR3. The gene calls are TRBV7-9 and TRBJ1-1; no definite D call. The CDR3 is 15 residues long. Germline loops: CDR1 SEHNR, CDR2 FQNEAQ (reference sequence). V gave up 1 base and J gave up 0 bases, with 9 bases separating them. CDR3 bases: TGTGCCAGCAGCTTAGTGGGCAGCTTGAACACTGAAGCTTTCTTT. It is translated as CASSLVGSLNTEAFF.

This rearrangement joins TRBV29-1 to TRBJ2-7; tentative D call: TRBD1 (5 bases). Germline V CDR1 and CDR2: SQVTM, ANQGSEA. The CDR3 extends over 13 amino acids. Trimming pared 4 bases from V and 3 bases from J, leaving 13 bases between. CDR3 amino acids: CSVGGRTGYEQYF. In DNA, the CDR3 is TGCAGCGTTGGGGGCAGGACCGGCTACGAGCAGTACTTC.

This chain connects TRBV18 to TRBJ2-7; possibly TRBD1 for D (6 bases). V lost 3 bases to trimming and J lost 1 base, with 22 bases between them. The CDR3 is 18 amino acids. Germline V gives CDR1 KGHSH, CDR2 LQKENI. CDR3 DNA: TGTGCCAGCTCACCCCTGGGGGCAGGGGATTTGACGTCCTACGAGCAGTACTTC. This gives the protein CASSPLGAGDLTSYEQYF. Complete variable domain (other parts from reference TRBV18 and TRBJ2-7): NAGVMQNPRHLVRRRGQEARLRCSPMKGHSHVYWYRQLPEEGLKFMVYLQKENIIDESGMPKERFSAEFPKEGPSILRIQQVVRGDSAAYFCASSPLGAGDLTSYEQYFGPGTRLTVT.

This chain joins TRBV2 and TRBJ2-6; D gene uncertain. Per germline, CDR1 SNHLY and CDR2 FYNNEI. The CDR3 is made up of 15 amino acids. The ends were cut back, 3 bases at V and 0 bases at J, with 6 bases in the middle. The CDR3 DNA reads TGTGCCAGCAGTGACAGAAGCTCTGGGGCCAACGTCCTGACTTTC. As protein: CASSDRSSGANVLTF.

The J gene is TRBJ1-2, the V gene TRBV28; D is undetermined. The germline CDR1 and CDR2 sequences are MDHEN and SYDVKM. The CDR3 sequence is 12 residues long. V dropped 3 bases and J dropped 5 bases, with 7 bases sitting between them. The CDR3 bases are TGTGCCAGCAGTTTGGGCTTATATGGCTACACCTTC. Translation gives CASSLGLYGYTF.

This chain joins TRBV9 and TRBJ1-5, with D perhaps TRBD1 (6 bases). Trimming took 4 bases from V and 3 from J, leaving 20 bases between them. Per the germline V gene, CDR1 is SGDLS and CDR2 is YYNGEE. The length of the CDR3 is 17 residues. CDR3 sequence (DNA): TGTGCCAGCAGCCCACAACAGGGTTCCCCGAACAATCAGCCCCAGCATTTT. This translates into CASSPQQGSPNNQPQHF.

The chain carries TRBV7-8 and TRBJ2-7; 14 nucleotides agree with TRBD2. V lost 4 bases to trimming and J lost 2 bases; unmatched junction nucleotides: 7. Germline V lookup: CDR1 SGHVS, CDR2 FQNEAQ. The CDR3 has 17 residues. CDR3: CASSSGLAGGLTYEQYF. The CDR3 nucleotides are TGTGCCAGCAGCTCCGGACTAGCGGGGGGCCTAACCTACGAGCAGTACTTC.

In its sample, this clone was seen once. This chain uses TRBV5-1 with TRBJ2-3, with TRBD2 matching over 10 bases. The CDR3 covers 15 residues. From germline, CDR1 is SGHRS and CDR2 YFSETQ. J was trimmed by 0 bases and V by 4 bases; bases with no gene match: 2. The CDR3 coding sequence is TGCGCCAGCAGCACACTAGCGGGAAGCACAGATACGCAGTATTTT. Its translation: CASSTLAGSTDTQYF.